These T cell receptor beta chains were read from a single sample in a study of shared clonotypes between healthy human individuals. Clones were read by immunoSEQ multiplex PCR, and TCRdb kept only the in-frame ones, dropping some. The sample lists around 2.5 million clones; approximately 93% were seen once. Sequencing used naive CD4+ T cells from PBMCs. All receptors come from a man aged 18 to 30 in good health. Some clones in this sample may be carry-over from other donors' samples. The CDR3 runs from the conserved cysteine through the conserved F or W. Fields, in order: CDR3 protein, CDR3 DNA, clone size, J gene, D gene, V gene. D genes are given only for firm matches. Clone size is shown for a subset of rows, as once, few, many or a class of expanded clone.

CDR3aa: CASSLGYSLAQYF; CDR3nt: TGTGCCAGCAGTTTAGGGTACAGTTTAGCCCAGTACTTC; abundance: NA; j_gene: TRBJ2-5; d_gene: NA; v_gene: TRBV27
CDR3aa: CASSAHVGYTF; CDR3nt: TGTGCCAGCAGCGCTCATGTAGGCTACACCTTC; abundance: NA; j_gene: TRBJ1-2; d_gene: NA; v_gene: TRBV9
CDR3aa: CASRDRTGGYEQYF; CDR3nt: TGTGCCAGCAGGGATAGGACGGGAGGCTACGAGCAGTACTTC; abundance: NA; j_gene: TRBJ2-7; d_gene: TRBD2; v_gene: TRBV2
CDR3aa: CASSLTATDGNTIYF; CDR3nt: TGTGCCAGCAGCTTGACGGCTACGGACGGAAACACCATATATTTT; abundance: few; j_gene: TRBJ1-3; d_gene: NA; v_gene: TRBV11-3
CDR3aa: CASSLSGRANTGELFF; CDR3nt: TGTGCCAGCAGCCTAAGCGGGAGGGCGAACACCGGGGAGCTGTTTTTT; abundance: NA; j_gene: TRBJ2-2; d_gene: TRBD2; v_gene: TRBV7-3
CDR3aa: CASRLTSGSTDTQYF; CDR3nt: TGTGCCAGCAGGCTGACTAGCGGAAGCACAGATACGCAGTATTTT; abundance: NA; j_gene: TRBJ2-3; d_gene: TRBD2; v_gene: TRBV13
CDR3aa: CAGWTHSTDTQYF; CDR3nt: TGTGCTGGGTGGACACATAGCACAGATACGCAGTATTTT; abundance: NA; j_gene: TRBJ2-3; d_gene: NA; v_gene: TRBV7-9
CDR3aa: CASSFGTGNSPLHF; CDR3nt: TGTGCCAGCAGCTTCGGGACAGGCAATTCACCCCTCCACTTT; abundance: NA; j_gene: TRBJ1-6; d_gene: TRBD1; v_gene: TRBV11-1
CDR3aa: CASSVATGAGYEQYF; CDR3nt: TGTGCCAGCAGCGTAGCTACGGGGGCAGGCTACGAGCAGTACTTC; abundance: NA; j_gene: TRBJ2-7; d_gene: NA; v_gene: TRBV9
CDR3aa: CASSWDWNTEAFF; CDR3nt: TGTGCCAGCAGTTGGGACTGGAACACTGAAGCTTTCTTT; abundance: NA; j_gene: TRBJ1-1; d_gene: NA; v_gene: TRBV6-1
CDR3aa: CASSQLNDYEQYF; CDR3nt: TGCGCCAGCAGCCAGTTGAACGACTACGAGCAGTACTTC; abundance: NA; j_gene: TRBJ2-7; d_gene: NA; v_gene: TRBV4-1
CDR3aa: CASSLGESPLHF; CDR3nt: TGTGCCAGCAGCTTGGGGGAATCACCCCTCCACTTT; abundance: NA; j_gene: TRBJ1-6; d_gene: NA; v_gene: TRBV5-6
CDR3aa: CASGGQGPGNTIYF; CDR3nt: TGCGCCAGCGGGGGACAGGGGCCTGGAAACACCATATATTTT; abundance: NA; j_gene: TRBJ1-3; d_gene: TRBD1; v_gene: TRBV10-2
CDR3aa: CASSLTALALGDEQFF; CDR3nt: TGTGCCAGCAGCTTAACTGCCCTAGCGCTAGGGGATGAGCAGTTCTTC; abundance: NA; j_gene: TRBJ2-1; d_gene: NA; v_gene: TRBV7-3
CDR3aa: CASSLAGGNTIYF; CDR3nt: TGTGCCAGCAGCTTAGCCGGAGGAAACACCATATATTTT; abundance: NA; j_gene: TRBJ1-3; d_gene: NA; v_gene: TRBV7-9
CDR3aa: CASSRTGTIAKNIQYF; CDR3nt: TGTGCCAGCAGTCGGACGGGGACGATAGCCAAAAACATTCAGTACTTC; abundance: NA; j_gene: TRBJ2-4; d_gene: NA; v_gene: TRBV28
CDR3aa: CAISDTDRGSGNTIYF; CDR3nt: TGTGCCATCAGTGACACCGACAGGGGCTCTGGAAACACCATATATTTT; abundance: NA; j_gene: TRBJ1-3; d_gene: TRBD1; v_gene: TRBV10-3
CDR3aa: CASSLWKPNEKLFF; CDR3nt: TGTGCCAGCAGCCTGTGGAAACCTAATGAAAAACTGTTTTTT; abundance: NA; j_gene: TRBJ1-4; d_gene: NA; v_gene: TRBV6-1
CDR3aa: CASSLTGTGDHEQYF; CDR3nt: TGTGCCAGCAGCTTAACCGGGACAGGGGACCACGAGCAGTACTTC; abundance: NA; j_gene: TRBJ2-7; d_gene: TRBD1; v_gene: TRBV7-9
CDR3aa: CASSLNHAGTDTQYF; CDR3nt: TGTGCCAGCAGCTTAAACCACGCAGGCACAGATACGCAGTATTTT; abundance: NA; j_gene: TRBJ2-3; d_gene: NA; v_gene: TRBV7-3
CDR3aa: CASRRETDTQYF; CDR3nt: TGCGCCAGCAGGAGGGAGACAGATACGCAGTATTTT; abundance: NA; j_gene: TRBJ2-3; d_gene: NA; v_gene: TRBV5-1
CDR3aa: CASTSLKSGTGGNTIYF; CDR3nt: TGTGCCAGCACCTCACTTAAATCTGGGACAGGGGGAAACACCATATATTTT; abundance: NA; j_gene: TRBJ1-3; d_gene: TRBD1; v_gene: TRBV5-4
CDR3aa: CASSPARDASYGYTF; CDR3nt: TGTGCCAGCAGCCCAGCCCGGGACGCGTCCTATGGCTACACCTTC; abundance: NA; j_gene: TRBJ1-2; d_gene: NA; v_gene: TRBV9
CDR3aa: CASSQQWRAGGGNEQFF; CDR3nt: TGTGCCAGCTCTCAACAGTGGAGAGCGGGAGGAGGCAATGAGCAGTTCTTC; abundance: NA; j_gene: TRBJ2-1; d_gene: TRBD2; v_gene: TRBV28
CDR3aa: CASSVLSGTSPNSGNTIYF; CDR3nt: TGTGCCAGCAGTGTATTGTCAGGGACCTCCCCGAACTCTGGAAACACCATATATTTT; abundance: NA; j_gene: TRBJ1-3; d_gene: NA; v_gene: TRBV2
CDR3aa: CASSVAPVNGGELFF; CDR3nt: TGTGCCAGCAGCGTAGCCCCCGTAAACGGCGGGGAGCTGTTTTTT; abundance: NA; j_gene: TRBJ2-2; d_gene: NA; v_gene: TRBV9
CDR3aa: CASSSLGTRQETQYF; CDR3nt: TGTGCCAGCAGCTCGCTCGGGACACGACAAGAGACCCAGTACTTC; abundance: NA; j_gene: TRBJ2-5; d_gene: NA; v_gene: TRBV7-2
CDR3aa: CASSGTGRNEQYF; CDR3nt: TGTGCCAGCAGTGGGACAGGGCGGAACGAGCAGTACTTC; abundance: NA; j_gene: TRBJ2-7; d_gene: TRBD1; v_gene: TRBV6-6
CDR3aa: CASIKTGKDTEAFF; CDR3nt: TGTGCCAGCATCAAGACAGGAAAGGACACTGAAGCTTTCTTT; abundance: few; j_gene: TRBJ1-1; d_gene: NA; v_gene: TRBV27
CDR3aa: CASSPGLQGSGYTF; CDR3nt: TGTGCCAGCTCACCAGGACTGCAGGGGAGTGGCTACACCTTC; abundance: NA; j_gene: TRBJ1-2; d_gene: NA; v_gene: TRBV18
CDR3aa: CASSWGTGETQYF; CDR3nt: TGCGCCAGCAGTTGGGGGACAGGAGAGACCCAGTACTTC; abundance: once; j_gene: TRBJ2-5; d_gene: TRBD1; v_gene: TRBV5-1
CDR3aa: CASRRDRVVTEAFF; CDR3nt: TGTGCCAGCAGACGGGACAGGGTTGTCACTGAAGCTTTCTTT; abundance: NA; j_gene: TRBJ1-1; d_gene: TRBD1; v_gene: TRBV6-5
CDR3aa: CASSDRVREKLFF; CDR3nt: TGTGCCAGCAGTGACAGGGTGCGGGAAAAACTGTTTTTT; abundance: NA; j_gene: TRBJ1-4; d_gene: NA; v_gene: TRBV6-1
CDR3aa: CASSLVVGHNSPLHF; CDR3nt: TGTGCCAGCAGCTTGGTGGTGGGACATAATTCACCCCTCCACTTT; abundance: NA; j_gene: TRBJ1-6; d_gene: NA; v_gene: TRBV5-6
CDR3aa: CSAHVTGLASRGVQYF; CDR3nt: TGCAGCGCCCACGTGACGGGACTAGCCTCCCGTGGGGTGCAGTACTTC; abundance: NA; j_gene: TRBJ2-7; d_gene: TRBD2; v_gene: TRBV29-1
CDR3aa: CASSGRAYEQYF; CDR3nt: TGTGCCAGCAGCGGTCGGGCCTACGAGCAGTACTTC; abundance: NA; j_gene: TRBJ2-7; d_gene: NA; v_gene: TRBV28
CDR3aa: CASSDPQSTLYGYTF; CDR3nt: TGTGCCAGCAGTGACCCACAGTCTACATTGTATGGCTACACCTTC; abundance: NA; j_gene: TRBJ1-2; d_gene: NA; v_gene: TRBV2
CDR3aa: CASSEDWSSYEQYF; CDR3nt: TGCGCCAGCAGCGAGGACTGGAGCTCCTACGAGCAGTACTTC; abundance: NA; j_gene: TRBJ2-7; d_gene: NA; v_gene: TRBV5-1
CDR3aa: CASSLVGGHTEAFF; CDR3nt: TGTGCCAGCAGCTTAGTAGGGGGGCACACTGAAGCTTTCTTT; abundance: NA; j_gene: TRBJ1-1; d_gene: NA; v_gene: TRBV7-2
CDR3aa: CASSVVGAGGETQYF; CDR3nt: TGTGCCAGCAGCGTAGTTGGGGCGGGCGGAGAGACCCAGTACTTC; abundance: NA; j_gene: TRBJ2-5; d_gene: NA; v_gene: TRBV9
CDR3aa: CASSLEAGAYEQYF; CDR3nt: TGCGCCAGCAGCTTGGAGGCAGGGGCCTACGAGCAGTACTTC; abundance: NA; j_gene: TRBJ2-7; d_gene: NA; v_gene: TRBV5-1
CDR3aa: CSVGLGGPETQYF; CDR3nt: TGCAGCGTTGGATTGGGGGGCCCAGAGACCCAGTACTTC; abundance: NA; j_gene: TRBJ2-5; d_gene: NA; v_gene: TRBV29-1
CDR3aa: CASRPPTGQGAGEQYF; CDR3nt: TGTGCCAGCAGGCCACCCACGGGACAGGGGGCGGGGGAGCAGTACTTC; abundance: NA; j_gene: TRBJ2-7; d_gene: TRBD1; v_gene: TRBV28
CDR3aa: CASSFRQDTNQYF; CDR3nt: TGTGCCAGCAGCTTTCGGCAGGACACTAATCAGTATTTT; abundance: NA; j_gene: TRBJ2-3; d_gene: NA; v_gene: TRBV7-9
CDR3aa: CASSLDPGTPGYTF; CDR3nt: TGCGCCAGCAGCTTGGACCCGGGGACACCTGGCTACACCTTC; abundance: NA; j_gene: TRBJ1-2; d_gene: NA; v_gene: TRBV5-1
CDR3aa: CASSQALDGTGDTGEQFF; CDR3nt: TGTGCCAGCAGCCAAGCACTCGACGGGACAGGGGATACCGGTGAGCAGTTCTTC; abundance: NA; j_gene: TRBJ2-1; d_gene: TRBD1; v_gene: TRBV14
CDR3aa: CASSYRTSGEQYF; CDR3nt: TGTGCCAGCAGTTATCGGACTAGCGGAGAGCAGTACTTC; abundance: NA; j_gene: TRBJ2-7; d_gene: TRBD2; v_gene: TRBV6-6
CDR3aa: CAWSRLGSNQPQHF; CDR3nt: TGTGCCTGGAGTCGGTTAGGAAGCAATCAGCCCCAGCATTTT; abundance: NA; j_gene: TRBJ1-5; d_gene: NA; v_gene: TRBV30
CDR3aa: CASSPPGRTLERAKNIQYF; CDR3nt: TGTGCCAGCAGCCCACCCGGGAGGACCTTAGAGAGGGCCAAAAACATTCAGTACTTC; abundance: once; j_gene: TRBJ2-4; d_gene: TRBD2; v_gene: TRBV7-9
CDR3aa: CASSARMMGLNEQFF; CDR3nt: TGTGCCAGCAGTGCCCGGATGATGGGACTTAATGAGCAGTTCTTC; abundance: NA; j_gene: TRBJ2-1; d_gene: NA; v_gene: TRBV27
CDR3aa: CASSLDGTEETQYF; CDR3nt: TGCGCCAGCAGCTTGGATGGTACAGAGGAGACCCAGTACTTC; abundance: once; j_gene: TRBJ2-5; d_gene: NA; v_gene: TRBV5-1